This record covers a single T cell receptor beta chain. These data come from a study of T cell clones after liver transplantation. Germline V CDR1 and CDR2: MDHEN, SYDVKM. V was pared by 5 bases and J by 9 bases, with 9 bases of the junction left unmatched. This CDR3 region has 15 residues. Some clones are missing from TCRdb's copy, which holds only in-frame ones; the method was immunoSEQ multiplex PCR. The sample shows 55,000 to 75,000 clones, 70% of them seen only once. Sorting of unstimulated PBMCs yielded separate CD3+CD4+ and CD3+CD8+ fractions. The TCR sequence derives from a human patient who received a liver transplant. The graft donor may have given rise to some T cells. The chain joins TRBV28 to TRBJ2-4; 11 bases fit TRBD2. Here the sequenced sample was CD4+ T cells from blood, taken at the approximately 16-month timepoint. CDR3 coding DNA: TGTGCCAGCAGTAGACCACTAGCGGGAGTTCTCATTCAGTACTTC. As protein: CASSRPLAGVLIQYF.